The 16 T cell receptor beta chains given below trace back to one sample, sequenced in a study of blood T cells in healthy people across ages (dated by TCRdb to between 2015 and 2017). The library was prepared using 5' RACE. The sequencer listed for this sample is Illumina HiSeq 2500. A second PCR of about 6 to 11 cycles was run with a J-beta primer mix and a sample-barcoded 5' primer. In-frame beta chains were kept once TCRdb had trimmed the public reads at Q25 with fastp and called clones with MiXCR. Rows with one shared CDR3 protein collapse into an entry with the most common genes and DNA. The sample records about 640,000 distinct CDR3 sequences, 40% to 45% of which are singletons. The ten largest clonotypes hold 25% to 35% of the sample. The sample comprised blood. These receptors came from a man at least 80 years old in good health.

V gene TRBV6-1 combines with J gene TRBJ2-5; 7 bases match TRBD1. TRBJ2-7 explains the end of the DNA better; the J call may be wrong. Germline V CDR1 and CDR2: MNHNS, SASEGT. The CDR3 runs to 14 residues. In DNA, the CDR3 is TGTGCCAGCAGTGAAAGGGGGCACCTCAACGAGCAGTACTTC. Encoded protein: CASSERGHLNEQYF.

This clonotype was counted only a few times. The gene calls are TRBV7-2 and TRBJ2-1, with TRBD1 matching over 7 bases. Germline V gene sequence: CDR1 SGHTA, CDR2 FQGNSA. The CDR3 loop spans 15 amino acids. V was pared by 2 bases and J by 4 bases, with 5 bases of the junction left unmatched. CDR3 protein: CASSLTGTEYNEQFF. The CDR3 nucleotides read TGTGCCAGCAGCTTAACCGGGACAGAGTACAATGAGCAGTTCTTC.

The chain has TRBV10-1 and TRBJ2-6; tentative D call: TRBD2 (6 bases). V gave up 7 bases and J gave up 4 bases, with 14 bases separating them. CDR3 length: 15 amino acids. CDR1 WNHNN and CDR2 SYGVQD come from the germline V gene (reference sequence). Written as DNA, the CDR3 is TGCGCCAGCATGCGCGGGGCGCACGGGGCCAACGTCCTGACTTTC. This encodes CASMRGAHGANVLTF.

The count of this clonotype is one. This chain connects TRBV6-6 to TRBJ1-6, with 7 bases identical to TRBD1. CDR1 and CDR2 (germline): MNHNY, SVGAGI (reference sequence). V shed 7 bases and J 7 bases; nucleotides not matched to a gene: 7. The CDR3 consists of 14 residues. The CDR3 nucleotides read TGTGCCAGCACCCCGGGACAGTGGAATTCACCCCTCCACTTT. Translation gives CASTPGQWNSPLHF.

In this sample, this clonotype turned up a few times. The chain recombines TRBV6-1 with TRBJ1-1; no reliable D call. Trimming took 5 bases from V and 1 from J, leaving 8 bases between them. Germline V CDR1 and CDR2: MNHNS, SASEGT. This CDR3 comprises 13 residues. The CDR3 bases are TGTGCCAGCAGTATCGACAAGAACACTGAAGCTTTCTTT. The encoded protein is CASSIDKNTEAFF.

With respect to this clonotype: A much bigger clone sits one base away, suggesting this may be a read error. This chain's CDR3 is CASSFRGGAFSNGQFF. CDR3 coding DNA: TGCGCCAGCAGCTTTCGCGGGGGGGCTTTTTCCAATGGGCAGTTCTTC. This sequence joins TRBV5-1 and TRBJ2-1; TRBD2 matches 9 bases. This CDR3 comprises 16 residues. Germline CDR1 is SGHRS and CDR2 is YFSETQ.

This clonotype came up a few times. The rearrangement uses TRBV6-6 and TRBJ2-4; no firm D call. The CDR3 contains 13 residues. CDR1 and CDR2 (germline): MNHNY, SVGAGI (reference sequence). V was shortened by 6 bases and J by 8 bases, with 14 bases between the two germline ends. The CDR3 protein is CASRSYGVDIQYF. CDR3 bases: TGTGCCAGCAGATCCTATGGGGTTGACATTCAGTACTTC.

This clonotype is labeled as medium-sized. The chain links TRBV4-2 to TRBJ2-7, with TRBD2 matching 9 bases. Germline CDR1 is LGHNA and CDR2 is YNFKEQ. This CDR3 is built from 22 residues. After removal of 2 bases from V and 1 base from J, the junction contained 24 bases not matched to a gene. CDR3 residues: CASSQHPRDTSSGSGRSYEQYF. CDR3 bases: TGTGCCAGCAGCCAACACCCCCGGGACACATCCTCGGGTAGCGGGAGATCCTACGAGCAGTACTTC.

V usage is TRBV7-2 and J usage is TRBJ2-3; 7 bases align to TRBD2. Trimming at V came to 3 bases and at J to 4 bases, leaving 7 bases not matched to a gene. The CDR3 has 15 residues. The V gene's germline CDR1 is SGHTA and CDR2 FQGNSA. The CDR3 loop reads CASSFAGDLADTQYF. In DNA form, the CDR3 reads TGTGCCAGCAGCTTTGCGGGGGACCTCGCAGATACGCAGTATTTT.

This clonotype appeared once. The V call is TRBV5-1, the J call TRBJ1-2, with 9 bases identical to TRBD1. CDR3 length: 14 residues. Per the germline V gene, CDR1 is SGHRS and CDR2 is YFSETQ. V lost 0 bases to trimming and J lost 7 bases; unmatched junction nucleotides: 4. CDR3 nucleotides: TGCGCCAGCAGCTTGGAACCGGACAGGGGTGGCTACACCTTC. It codes for CASSLEPDRGGYTF.

This rearrangement joins TRBV6-5 to TRBJ2-4; D may be TRBD2 (5 bases). The last part of the DNA fits TRBJ2-7 better; the J call may be wrong. Germline CDR1 MNHEY, CDR2 SVGAGI. CDR3 length: 15 residues. The CDR3 loop is CATQGIGEPTYEQYF. The CDR3 region has the DNA TGTGCCACCCAAGGGATCGGGGAGCCTACCTACGAGCAGTACTTC.

Notes on this clonotype: Germline and junction disagree at one end, which may indicate a read error. The chain links TRBV10-1 to TRBJ2-7; 8 positions agree with TRBD2. Per germline, CDR1 WNHNN and CDR2 SYGVQD (reference sequence). There are 15 residues in the CDR3. In DNA form, the CDR3 reads TGCGTCAGCAGTGAGTCGAAAGCGGGGGTGAACATTCGGTACTTC. Residues: CVSSESKAGVNIRYF.

This clonotype was seen just once. The chain has TRBV30 and TRBJ1-4; TRBD1 might be the D (6 bases). V lost 2 bases and J 5 bases, leaving 15 bases between the germline ends. CDR1 and CDR2 from the germline V gene are GTSNPN and SVGIG (reference sequence). The CDR3 has 15 residues. This CDR3 reads CAWSSTGGSNEKLFF. The CDR3 DNA sequence: TGTGCCTGGAGTTCCACGGGGGGCTCGAATGAAAAACTGTTTTTT.

This clonotype was detected only a few times. The gene calls are TRBV3-1 and TRBJ2-3; D may be TRBD2 (7 bases). Germline V CDR1 and CDR2: LGHDT, YNNKEL (reference sequence). The CDR3 has 16 amino acids. V was pared by 1 base and J by 4 bases, with 15 bases between. The CDR3 loop is CASSQVGGGLADTQYF. The CDR3 DNA follows: TGTGCCAGCAGCCAAGTTGGCGGGGGCCTCGCAGATACGCAGTATTTT.

The J gene is TRBJ2-5, the V gene TRBV7-3; possibly TRBD1 for D (6 bases). The DNA end is more similar to TRBJ2-7, so the J call may be wrong. Looked up from germline, CDR1 is SGHTA and CDR2 is FQGTGA. The CDR3 consists of 18 residues. DNA of the CDR3: TGTGCCAGCAGCTTTTTGAACACACCGGGACACCAAGGATCCGAGCAGTACTTC. It yields the protein CASSFLNTPGHQGSEQYF.

This clonotype was observed once. The chain uses TRBV6-6 and TRBJ2-7; 7 bases align to TRBD1. Germline V lookup: CDR1 MNHNY, CDR2 SVGAGI (reference sequence). Trimming at V came to 2 bases and at J to 4 bases, leaving 5 bases not matched to a gene. The CDR3 runs 14 residues. CDR3 bases: TGTGCCAGCAGTTACGACAGGGTAAGGTACGAGCAGTACTTC. Encoded protein: CASSYDRVRYEQYF.